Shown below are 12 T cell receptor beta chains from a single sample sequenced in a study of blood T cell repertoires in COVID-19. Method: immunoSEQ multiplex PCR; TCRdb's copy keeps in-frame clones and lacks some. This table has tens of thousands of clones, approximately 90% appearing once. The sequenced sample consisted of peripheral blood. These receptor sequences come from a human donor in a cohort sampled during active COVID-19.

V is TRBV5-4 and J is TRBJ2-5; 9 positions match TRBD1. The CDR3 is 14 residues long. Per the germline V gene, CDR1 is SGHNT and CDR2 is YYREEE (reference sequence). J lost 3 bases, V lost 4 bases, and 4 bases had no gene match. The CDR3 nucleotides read TGTGCCAGCAGCCCTGGGACAGGGAAAGAGACCCAGTACTTC. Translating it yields CASSPGTGKETQYF.

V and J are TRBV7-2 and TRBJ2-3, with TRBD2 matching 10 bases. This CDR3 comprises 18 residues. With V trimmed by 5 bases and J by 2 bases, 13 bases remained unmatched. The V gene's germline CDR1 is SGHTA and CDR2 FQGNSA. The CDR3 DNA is TGTGCCAGCAGCCCCCTTCTGAGTAGCGGGGGGCCCACAGATACGCAGTATTTT. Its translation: CASSPLLSSGGPTDTQYF.

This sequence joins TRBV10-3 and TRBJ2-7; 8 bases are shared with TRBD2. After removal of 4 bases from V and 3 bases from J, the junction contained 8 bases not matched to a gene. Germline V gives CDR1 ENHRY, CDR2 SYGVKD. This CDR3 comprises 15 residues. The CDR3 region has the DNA TGTGCCATCAGTGTATCAACTAGCGGAAACTACGAGCAGTACTTC. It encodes CAISVSTSGNYEQYF.

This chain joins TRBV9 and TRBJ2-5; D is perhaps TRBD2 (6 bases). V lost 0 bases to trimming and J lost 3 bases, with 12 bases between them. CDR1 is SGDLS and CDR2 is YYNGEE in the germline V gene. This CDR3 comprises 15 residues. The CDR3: CASSVGWRAEETQYF. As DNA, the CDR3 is TGTGCCAGCAGCGTAGGATGGAGGGCCGAAGAGACCCAGTACTTC.

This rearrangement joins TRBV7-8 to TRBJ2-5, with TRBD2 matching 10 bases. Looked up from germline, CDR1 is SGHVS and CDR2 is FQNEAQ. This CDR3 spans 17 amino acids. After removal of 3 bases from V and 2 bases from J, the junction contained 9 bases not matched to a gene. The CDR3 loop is CASSFPRALAGQETQYF. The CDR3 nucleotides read TGTGCCAGCAGCTTCCCTCGAGCACTAGCGGGGCAAGAGACCCAGTACTTC.

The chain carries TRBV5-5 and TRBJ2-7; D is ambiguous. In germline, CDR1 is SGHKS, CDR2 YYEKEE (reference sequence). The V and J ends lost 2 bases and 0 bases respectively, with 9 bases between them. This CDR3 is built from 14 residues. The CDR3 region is CASSLWASSYEQYF. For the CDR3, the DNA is TGTGCCAGCAGCTTATGGGCCTCCTCCTACGAGCAGTACTTC.

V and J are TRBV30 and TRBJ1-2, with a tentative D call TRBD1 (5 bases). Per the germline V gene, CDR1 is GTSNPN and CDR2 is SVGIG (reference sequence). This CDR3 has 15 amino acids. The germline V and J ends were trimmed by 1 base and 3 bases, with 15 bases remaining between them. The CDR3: CAWSGPGLGDYGYTF. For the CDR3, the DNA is TGTGCCTGGAGTGGACCGGGACTAGGCGACTATGGCTACACCTTC.

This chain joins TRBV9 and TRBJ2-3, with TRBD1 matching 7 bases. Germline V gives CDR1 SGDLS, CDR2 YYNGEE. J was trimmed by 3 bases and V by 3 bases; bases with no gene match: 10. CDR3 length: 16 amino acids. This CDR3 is CASSARLTGQTDTQYF. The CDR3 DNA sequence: TGTGCCAGCAGCGCACGGCTAACGGGACAGACAGATACGCAGTATTTT.

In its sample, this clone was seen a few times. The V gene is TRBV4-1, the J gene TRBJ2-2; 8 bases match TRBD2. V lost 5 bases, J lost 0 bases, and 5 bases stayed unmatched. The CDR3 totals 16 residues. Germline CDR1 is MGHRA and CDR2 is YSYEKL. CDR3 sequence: CASSAPGLANTGELFF. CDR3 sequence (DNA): TGCGCCAGCAGCGCTCCGGGACTAGCGAACACCGGGGAGCTGTTTTTT.

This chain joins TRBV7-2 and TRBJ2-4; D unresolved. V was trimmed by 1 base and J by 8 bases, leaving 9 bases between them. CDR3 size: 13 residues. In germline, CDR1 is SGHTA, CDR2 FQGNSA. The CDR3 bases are TGTGCCAGCAGCTTAGACTATAGAGACATTCAGTACTTC. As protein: CASSLDYRDIQYF.

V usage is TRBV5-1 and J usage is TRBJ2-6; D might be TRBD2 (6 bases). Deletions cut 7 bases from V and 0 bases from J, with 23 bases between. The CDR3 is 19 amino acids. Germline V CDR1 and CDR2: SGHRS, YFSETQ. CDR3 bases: TGCGCCAGCCCTTTTACGAGGACTACCGGGTTCTCTGGGGCCAACGTCCTGACTTTC. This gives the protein CASPFTRTTGFSGANVLTF.

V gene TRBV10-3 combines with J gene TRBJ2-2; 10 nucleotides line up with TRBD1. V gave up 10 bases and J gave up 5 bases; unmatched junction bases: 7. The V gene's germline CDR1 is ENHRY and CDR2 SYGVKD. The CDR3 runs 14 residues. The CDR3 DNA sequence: TGTGCCACCACGGGGGACAGGGGTACCGGGGAGCTGTTTTTT. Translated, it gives CATTGDRGTGELFF.